This entry is about one T cell receptor (beta chain). In the original processing: Amplification of reference gene primers was used by the study to estimate nucleated cell counts. The data were produced by immunoSEQ multiplex PCR, yet TCRdb's version contains in-frame clones alone and is incomplete. D and trimming were read from the DNA, whereas the V and J calls and clone size are those reported in that table. The data show roughly 300,000 clones, 80% to 95% seen once. Seattle participants joined during active infection and were tracked over time. V lost 3 bases to trimming and J lost 2 bases; unmatched junction nucleotides: 15. The germline V gene has CDR1 MNHEY and CDR2 SVGEGT. This CDR3 has 20 residues. The sample belongs to a study of blood T cell repertoires in COVID-19. Whole-study context: Acute and convalescent COVID-19 specimens originated in the United States, Italy and Spain. In each case, the material was cDNA or gDNA derived from T cells, B-cell-depleted T cells, or PBMCs.

The chain couples TRBV6-2 or TRBV6-3 to TRBJ2-4, with 11 nucleotides matching TRBD2. The sequenced sample was peripheral blood. This TCR was recovered from a woman in her 30s with COVID-19, enrolled during active disease. DNA of the CDR3: TGTGCCAGCAGTTATCGGGGGATTAGCGGGAGGGCCGGGTCCAAAAACATTCAGTACTTC. Protein sequence: CASSYRGISGRAGSKNIQYF.